The clone carrying this T cell receptor beta chain appeared many times. The V end lost 5 bases, the J end lost 1 base, and 12 bases lay between the germline ends. There are 13 residues in the CDR3. CDR1 is DFQATT and CDR2 is SNEGSKA in the germline V gene (reference sequence). Noted time point: persistent/refractory GD, antithyroid drugs over 5 years with positive TRAb. RNA extracted from PBMCs served as the sequencing template. These data are taken from a study of regulatory T cells in long-lasting Graves disease. Arm-PCR of CDR3 regions and iRepertoire HTBI primers were used to build TCR beta libraries. From the multiplex PCR reads, TCRdb called clonotypes with MiXCR, one entry per CDR3 protein. The sample has 300,000 to 500,000 distinct CDR3 sequences, 20% to 25% seen once.

The rearrangement uses TRBV20-1 and TRBJ2-7; D ambiguous. Source: peripheral blood mononuclear cells (PBMCs), taken when the disease was refractory, from a patient treated with antithyroid drugs. The receptor was isolated from a female donor with Graves disease. Here the CDR3 DNA reads TGCAGTGCTCTCCCGGACCGATCCTACGAGCAGTACTTC. As protein: CSALPDRSYEQYF.